The 8 T cell receptor beta chains below all came from one sample that was sequenced in a study of cytomegalovirus exposure and HLA in healthy donors. Researchers ran the PCR with 60 Vbeta and 13 Jbeta primers. Repertoires were generated with immunoSEQ multiplex PCR, while TCRdb's copy carries only in-frame clones and drops some. The profile shows around 130,000 clones, roughly 66% of them singletons. Source material: PBMCs. The source of these receptors is a woman between 55 and 75 years old in good health and CMV-seronegative.

The V call is TRBV4-1, the J call TRBJ2-4, with 7 bases identical to TRBD1. The V gene end was trimmed by 4 bases and the J gene end by 1 base; junction bases not matched to a gene: 7. CDR1 is MGHRA and CDR2 is YSYEKL in the germline V gene. The CDR3 runs to 16 residues. CDR3 sequence: CASSRITGAAKNIQYF. CDR3 bases: TGCGCCAGCAGCCGGATCACAGGGGCCGCCAAAAACATTCAGTACTTC.

This clone has only a few counts. This sequence joins TRBV7-2 and TRBJ2-2; D possibly corresponds to TRBD2 (5 bases). CDR1 and CDR2 from the germline V gene are SGHTA and FQGNSA. The CDR3 is 12 residues long. V lost 5 bases and J lost 7, with 8 bases in between. As DNA, the CDR3 is TGTGCCAGCAGCCCGGCGGGCGGGGAGCTGTTTTTT. It is translated as CASSPAGGELFF.

The CDR3 DNA reads as TGCGCCAGCAGCTTGGAAGCTGCCATGAACACTGAAGCTTTCTTT. This encodes CASSLEAAMNTEAFF. The V gene is TRBV5-1, the J gene TRBJ1-1; unclear D gene. Looked up from germline, CDR1 is SGHRS and CDR2 is YFSETQ. This CDR3 comprises 15 residues. V gave up 0 bases and J gave up 0 bases, with 9 bases separating them.

The chain uses TRBV5-3 and TRBJ1-5, with a tentative D call TRBD1 (5 bases). TRBV5-3 is flagged as an ORF with uncertain function. The CDR3 is made up of 15 amino acids. The V end was cut by 7 bases, the J end by 3 bases, with 17 bases between. The CDR3 protein is CARGQWGGHNQPQHF. CDR3 DNA: TGTGCCAGAGGCCAATGGGGCGGTCACAATCAGCCCCAGCATTTT.

This chain links TRBV2 with TRBJ2-7; 8 nucleotides match TRBD1. The CDR3 is 14 amino acids. The V and J ends lost 2 bases and 6 bases, in that order; junction bases with no gene match: 6. CDR1 SNHLY and CDR2 FYNNEI come from the germline V gene. Here the CDR3 DNA reads TGTGCCAGCAGTGAAAGGGACAGGAGCACCGAGCAGTACTTC. Its protein is CASSERDRSTEQYF.

This chain links TRBV6-1 with TRBJ2-3; D might be TRBD2 (6 bases). Germline loops: CDR1 MNHNS, CDR2 SASEGT. This CDR3 is 16 amino acids long. Trimming stripped 3 bases from V and 0 bases from J, with 13 bases between. The chain's CDR3 is CASSESFGGSTDTQYF. In DNA form, the CDR3 reads TGTGCCAGCAGTGAGAGCTTCGGAGGGAGCACAGATACGCAGTATTTT.

This rearrangement joins TRBV19 to TRBJ2-3, with TRBD2 matching 7 bases. The CDR3 has 18 residues. The junction had 14 bases not matched to a gene; V was cut back by 3 bases and J by 2 bases. CDR1 and CDR2 from the germline V gene are LNHDA and SQIVND (reference sequence). The CDR3 is CASSIPMIGAGHTDTQYF. The DNA of the CDR3 is TGTGCCAGTAGTATCCCTATGATAGGAGCGGGGCACACAGATACGCAGTATTTT. The full variable domain, with the rest looked up from reference TRBV19 and TRBJ2-3, is DGGITQSPKYLFRKEGQNVTLSCEQNLNHDAMYWYRQDPGQGLRLIYYSQIVNDFQKGDIAEGYSVSREKKESFPLTVTSAQKNPTAFYLCASSIPMIGAGHTDTQYFGPGTRLTVL.

The chain is built from TRBV5-1 and TRBJ1-5, with TRBD1 as a possible D gene (5 bases). Deletions cut 4 bases from V and 4 bases from J, with 15 bases between. This CDR3 contains 15 residues. Germline V gene sequence: CDR1 SGHRS, CDR2 YFSETQ. CDR3 in amino acids: CASSPGGGWNQPQHF. The CDR3 nucleotides read TGCGCCAGCAGCCCCGGGGGAGGGTGGAATCAGCCCCAGCATTTT.